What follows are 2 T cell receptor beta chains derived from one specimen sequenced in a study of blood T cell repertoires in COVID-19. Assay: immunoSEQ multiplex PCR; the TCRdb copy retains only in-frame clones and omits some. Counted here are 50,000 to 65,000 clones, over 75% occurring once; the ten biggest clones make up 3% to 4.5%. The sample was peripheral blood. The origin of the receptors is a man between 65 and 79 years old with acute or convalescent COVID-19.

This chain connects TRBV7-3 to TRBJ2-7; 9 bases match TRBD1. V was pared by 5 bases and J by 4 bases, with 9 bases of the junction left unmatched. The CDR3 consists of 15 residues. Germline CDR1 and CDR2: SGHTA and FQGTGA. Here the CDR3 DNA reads TGTGCCAGCAGCCGACAGGGGGGCGGAGGTTACGAGCAGTACTTC. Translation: CASSRQGGGGYEQYF.

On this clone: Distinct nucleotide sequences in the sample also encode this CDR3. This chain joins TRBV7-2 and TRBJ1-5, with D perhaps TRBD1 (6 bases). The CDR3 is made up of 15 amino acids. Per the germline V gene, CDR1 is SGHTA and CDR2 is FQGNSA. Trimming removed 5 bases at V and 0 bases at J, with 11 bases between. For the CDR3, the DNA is TGTGCCAGCAGCCCCGGGGGGGCTAGCAATCAGCCCCAGCATTTT. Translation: CASSPGGASNQPQHF.